A single sample is the source of the 27 T cell receptor beta chains below, sequenced in a study of T cells in Graves' hyperthyroidism and ophthalmopathy. Amplification of TCR beta CDR3 regions was performed using RNA transcripts as template. Carried out on the TCR CDR3, a first-round RT-PCR used the HTBI primer set. TCRdb independently ran MiXCR on the multiplex PCR reads; one entry per CDR3 protein. The sample lists 220,000 or so distinct CDR3 sequences; 16% were seen once. Material: blood. These receptor sequences come from a woman aged 18-29 years with Graves' ophthalmopathy.

This clonotype occurred many times. V gene TRBV18 combines with J gene TRBJ1-1; D uncertain. The V end was cut by 2 bases, the J end by 6 bases, with 13 bases between. In germline, CDR1 is KGHSH, CDR2 LQKENI. The CDR3 has 14 amino acids. The DNA for the CDR3 is TGTGCCAGCTCACCAAACGGGTTAGGGTCTGAAGCTTTCTTT. Residues: CASSPNGLGSEAFF.

About this clonotype: It is likely a read error, because the conserved phenylalanine at the end of the CDR3 is missing. The chain employs TRBV13 and TRBJ2-7, with D possibly being TRBD1 (6 bases). V was cut by 5 bases and J by 2 bases, with 10 bases left in between. CDR3 length equals 13 residues. From germline, CDR1 is PRHDT and CDR2 FYEKMQ (reference sequence). Here the CDR3 DNA reads TGTGCCAGCAGCCCGGGACAAACCTACGAGCAGTACTCC. Amino acid sequence: CASSPGQTYEQYS.

This clonotype was found many times. This chain connects TRBV30 to TRBJ2-7; 13 bases align to TRBD2. V gave up 5 bases and J gave up 0 bases; unmatched junction bases: 13. Germline CDR1 GTSNPN, CDR2 SVGIG (reference sequence). The CDR3 has 18 amino acids. The CDR3 coding sequence is TGTGCCTGGGGGGGACCGGGACTAGCGGGACTAAACTCCTACGAGCAGTACTTC. Amino acids: CAWGGPGLAGLNSYEQYF.

This clonotype was observed many times. This sequence joins TRBV27 and TRBJ2-2; 10 bases are shared with TRBD2. V was pared by 2 bases and J by 6 bases, with 6 bases of the junction left unmatched. In germline, CDR1 is MNHEY, CDR2 SMNVEV (reference sequence). The CDR3 sequence is 16 residues long. CDR3 DNA sequence: TGTGCCAGCAGTTTAGTACTAGCGGGAACCCCCGGGGAGCTGTTTTTT. It yields the protein CASSLVLAGTPGELFF.

This clonotype appeared many times. J is TRBJ2-7 and V is TRBV29-1, with D maybe TRBD1 (7 bases). Germline CDR1 reads SQVTM; CDR2 reads ANQGSEA. Trimming left V 5 bases short and J 5 bases short, with 13 bases between. The CDR3 runs 12 residues. DNA of the CDR3: TGCAGCGTTTCGACAGGGAGGAACGAGCAGTACTTC. This gives the protein CSVSTGRNEQYF.

This clonotype has ten or more counts. V and J are TRBV2 and TRBJ1-6; D may be TRBD1 (6 bases). V was cut by 6 bases and J by 10 bases, with 16 bases left in between. Per the germline V gene, CDR1 is SNHLY and CDR2 is FYNNEI. The CDR3 is made up of 14 amino acids. In DNA form, the CDR3 reads TGTGCCAGCAGGGTACAGGGATATGGGTCACCCCTCCACTTT. Translating gives CASRVQGYGSPLHF. Based on the CDR3 plus reference TRBV2 and TRBJ1-6, the full variable domain is EPEVTQTPSHQVTQMGQEVILRCVPISNHLYFYWYRQILGQKVEFLVSFYNNEISEKSEIFDDQFSVERPDGSNFTLKIRSTKLEDSAMYFCASRVQGYGSPLHFGNGTRLTVT.

At least ten counts were recorded for this clonotype. The chain links TRBV20-1 to TRBJ1-1; D gene unclear. From germline, CDR1 is DFQATT and CDR2 SNEGSKA (reference sequence). This CDR3 contains 11 residues. The V end lost 3 bases, the J end lost 3 bases, and 5 bases lay between the germline ends. Here the CDR3 DNA reads TGCAGTGCTAGCGGTTACACTGAAGCTTTCTTT. This translates into CSASGYTEAFF.

At least ten counts were recorded for this clonotype. This rearrangement joins TRBV15 to TRBJ2-7; maybe TRBD2 (6 bases). The germline gives CDR1 LNHNV, CDR2 YYDKDF (reference sequence). V lost 8 bases to trimming and J lost 2 bases, with 16 bases between them. This CDR3 is 14 amino acids long. This chain's CDR3 is CATGPDSGPYEQYF. The CDR3 DNA is TGTGCCACCGGACCGGATAGCGGACCCTACGAGCAGTACTTC.

The rearrangement joins TRBV28 to TRBJ2-1, with D tentatively TRBD1 or TRBD2 (5 bases each). In germline, CDR1 is MDHEN, CDR2 SYDVKM. The CDR3 runs to 14 residues. V was cut by 4 bases and J by 5 bases, with 12 bases left in between. Here the CDR3 reads CASSWDGAHNEQFF. The CDR3 DNA follows: TGTGCCAGCAGTTGGGACGGGGCCCACAATGAGCAGTTCTTC.

This clonotype came up many times. The chain recombines TRBV19 with TRBJ1-1; no clear D. Germline CDR1 reads LNHDA; CDR2 reads SQIVND (reference sequence). V lost 3 bases to trimming and J lost 6 bases, with 17 bases between them. CDR3 length equals 15 residues. DNA of the CDR3: TGTGCCAGTAGTATCCTCTTCACCTCCAACCCTGAAGCTTTCTTT. It translates to CASSILFTSNPEAFF.

This clonotype was counted ten times or more. The genes are TRBV6-1 and TRBJ1-6; tentative D call: TRBD1 (5 bases). The CDR3 contains 12 residues. The germline gives CDR1 MNHNS, CDR2 SASEGT. V was pared by 5 bases and J by 10 bases, with 9 bases between. DNA of the CDR3: TGTGCCAGCAGTTGGGGCACCTCACCCCTCCACTTT. It is translated as CASSWGTSPLHF.

The rearrangement links TRBV11-2 to TRBJ1-2; a possible D gene is TRBD1 (6 bases). V shed 6 bases and J shed 6 bases, with 14 bases lying between them. CDR1 is SGHAT, CDR2 FQNNGV, per germline. The CDR3 is made up of 13 amino acids. CDR3 protein: CASSNQGIDGYTF. DNA of the CDR3: TGTGCCAGCAGTAACCAGGGGATAGATGGCTACACCTTC.

Many counts were recorded for this clonotype. V and J are TRBV10-1 and TRBJ2-7; D assignment may be TRBD1 or TRBD2 (5 bases each). The V end was cut by 9 bases, the J end by 6 bases, with 21 bases between. This CDR3 spans 14 amino acids. The germline V gene has CDR1 WNHNN and CDR2 SYGVQD (reference sequence). CDR3 protein: CASQKLRGLGEQYF. CDR3 DNA: TGCGCCAGTCAAAAGTTGAGGGGCTTGGGCGAGCAGTACTTC.

This clonotype was recorded at least ten times. The rearrangement uses TRBV6-2 or TRBV6-3 and TRBJ2-5, with TRBD2 matching over 10 bases. The ends lost 8 bases at V and 4 bases at J; junction bases unmatched: 19. This CDR3 spans 18 amino acids. Germline V CDR1 and CDR2: MNHEY, SVGEGT. The CDR3 bases are TGTGCCAGCCCCCCAGGGCCTAGCGGGAGCCACATAAGAGAGACCCAGTACTTC. Its translation is CASPPGPSGSHIRETQYF.

This clonotype has a count of ten or more. This chain joins TRBV4-2 and TRBJ1-5; possible D gene TRBD1, 5 bases. Trimming removed 2 bases from V and 2 bases from J, with 19 bases in between. Per germline, CDR1 LGHNA and CDR2 YNFKEQ. The length of the CDR3 is 18 residues. The CDR3 here is CASSQKNRGAQGNQPQHF. The CDR3 DNA is TGTGCCAGCAGCCAAAAAAACCGCGGGGCTCAGGGCAATCAGCCCCAGCATTTT.

This clonotype showed up many times. The chain combines TRBV11-1 with TRBJ1-1; D is uncertain. Trimming took off 3 bases at V and 5 bases at J, with 10 bases between the two ends. The length of the CDR3 is 13 residues. The germline V gene has CDR1 SGHAT and CDR2 FQDESV (reference sequence). CDR3 bases: TGTGCCAGCAGCTTTTCCCAGAGAACTGAAGCTTTCTTT. Protein sequence: CASSFSQRTEAFF.

The rearrangement uses TRBV13 and TRBJ2-1; 10 nucleotides agree with TRBD1. CDR1 is PRHDT and CDR2 is FYEKMQ in the germline V gene (reference sequence). This CDR3 is built from 16 residues. V gave up 5 bases and J gave up 5 bases; unmatched junction bases: 9. The CDR3 nucleotides are TGTGCCAGCAGCCCACTCGGACAGGGGGAACACAATGAGCAGTTCTTC. It translates to CASSPLGQGEHNEQFF.

This clonotype was recorded at least ten times. The chain links TRBV28 to TRBJ2-7, with 11 bases fitting TRBD1. This CDR3 contains 15 residues. The V segment lost 5 bases and the J segment 4 bases; nucleotides outside the gene matches: 7. CDR1 and CDR2 from the germline V gene are MDHEN and SYDVKM. DNA for the CDR3: TGTGCCAGCAGTCCCTTAGGGACAGGGGGGTACGAGCAGTACTTC. Its protein product is CASSPLGTGGYEQYF.

In its sample, this clonotype was seen many times. The chain carries TRBV28 and TRBJ2-5, with 7 positions matching TRBD2. The CDR3 has 15 amino acids. V gave up 5 bases and J gave up 1 base; unmatched junction bases: 7. Germline V CDR1 and CDR2: MDHEN, SYDVKM. In DNA, the CDR3 is TGTGCCAGCAGTCCCTCGGGGGGACTCCAAGAGACCCAGTACTTC. Its translation is CASSPSGGLQETQYF.

In its sample, this clonotype was seen many times. The chain has TRBV2 and TRBJ1-1; no reliable D call. V gave up 4 bases and J gave up 3 bases, with 9 bases separating them. The germline V gene encodes CDR1 SNHLY and CDR2 FYNNEI. The CDR3 runs 13 residues. The CDR3, as DNA: TGTGCCAGCAGTGTCGTCGGGGACACTGAAGCTTTCTTT. Translated, it gives CASSVVGDTEAFF.

This clonotype showed up many times. The rearrangement uses TRBV7-9 and TRBJ2-7; the D call may be TRBD1 or TRBD2 (5 bases each). Germline V lookup: CDR1 SEHNR, CDR2 FQNEAQ (reference sequence). CDR3 length: 14 residues. Deletions cut 3 bases from V and 4 bases from J, with 13 bases between. CDR3 DNA sequence: TGTGCCAGCAGCTTCCAGGGACGTACATACGAGCAGTACTTC. Translation gives CASSFQGRTYEQYF. Drawing the rest from reference TRBV7-9 and TRBJ2-7, the complete variable domain is DTGVSQNPRHKITKRGQNVTFRCDPISEHNRLYWYRQTLGQGPEFLTYFQNEAQLEKSRLLSDRFSAERPKGSFSTLEIQRTEQGDSAMYLCASSFQGRTYEQYFGPGTRLTVT.

This clonotype was picked up many times. The genes are TRBV27 and TRBJ2-7, with TRBD2 matching over 12 bases. The CDR3 is 14 amino acids. Trimming cost V 3 bases and J 6 bases; bases outside gene matches: 3. Looked up from germline, CDR1 is MNHEY and CDR2 is SMNVEV (reference sequence). CDR3 DNA sequence: TGTGCCAGCAGTTTCACTAGCGGGGGGATCGAGCAGTACTTC. It is translated as CASSFTSGGIEQYF.

This clonotype was seen repeatedly, ten times or more. The chain has TRBV12-3 or TRBV12-4 and TRBJ1-3; D call uncertain. The CDR3 spans 8 residues. CDR3 in DNA: TGTGCTGGAAACACCATATATTTT. Its protein product is CAGNTIYF.

Only a few counts were recorded for this clonotype. The chain carries TRBV5-1 and TRBJ2-3, with 8 bases lining up with TRBD2. Germline V gives CDR1 SGHRS, CDR2 YFSETQ. The CDR3 contains 16 residues. Trimming removed 6 bases from V and 4 bases from J; junction bases left unmatched: 13. The CDR3 loop reads CASTSWGAGVADTQYF. The CDR3, as DNA: TGCGCCAGCACCTCGTGGGGAGCGGGGGTAGCAGATACGCAGTATTTT. The variable domain in full, completed from reference TRBV5-1 and TRBJ2-3, reads KAGVTQTPRYLIKTRGQQVTLSCSPISGHRSVSWYQQTPGQGLQFLFEYFSETQRNKGNFPGRFSGRQFSNSRSEMNVSTLELGDSALYLCASTSWGAGVADTQYFGPGTRLTVL.

This clonotype was seen at least ten times. The chain uses TRBV5-1 and TRBJ1-4; 7 nucleotides agree with TRBD1. The CDR3 covers 14 residues. The germline V gene has CDR1 SGHRS and CDR2 YFSETQ. Trimming at V came to 0 bases and at J to 5 bases, leaving 1 base not matched to a gene. CDR3 in DNA: TGCGCCAGCAGCTTGGAGGGGGCGAATGAAAAACTGTTTTTT. It codes for CASSLEGANEKLFF.

The V and J genes are TRBV2 and TRBJ2-3, with 10 bases fitting TRBD2. This CDR3 comprises 16 residues. V gave up 1 base and J gave up 6 bases; unmatched junction bases: 7. Germline V gene sequence: CDR1 SNHLY, CDR2 FYNNEI. The CDR3 nucleotides read TGTGCCAGCAGTGAAGGGCTAGCGGGAGTCGGCGATACGCAGTATTTT. This gives the protein CASSEGLAGVGDTQYF.

In its sample, this clonotype was seen many times. The chain couples TRBV28 to TRBJ2-6; D ambiguous. V lost 6 bases and J lost 4, with 7 bases in between. The CDR3 runs 13 residues. Germline CDR1 MDHEN, CDR2 SYDVKM. The CDR3, as DNA: TGTGCCAGCAGAGATAGGGGGGCCAACGTCCTGACTTTC. Amino acids: CASRDRGANVLTF.